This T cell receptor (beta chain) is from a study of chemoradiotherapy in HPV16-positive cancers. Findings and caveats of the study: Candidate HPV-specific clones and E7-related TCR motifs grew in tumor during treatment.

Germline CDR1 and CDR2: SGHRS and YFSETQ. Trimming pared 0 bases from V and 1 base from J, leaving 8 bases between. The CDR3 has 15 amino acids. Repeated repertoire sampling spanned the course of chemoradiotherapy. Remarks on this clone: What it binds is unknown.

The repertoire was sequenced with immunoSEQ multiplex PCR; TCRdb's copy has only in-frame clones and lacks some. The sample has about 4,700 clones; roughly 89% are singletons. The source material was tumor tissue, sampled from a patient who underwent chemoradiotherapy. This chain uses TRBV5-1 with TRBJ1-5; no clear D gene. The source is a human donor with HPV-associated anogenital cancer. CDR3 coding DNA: TGCGCCAGCAGCTTGGAGGGTGACAGCAATCAGCCCCAGCATTTT. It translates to CASSLEGDSNQPQHF.